This T cell receptor beta chain comes out of a study of regulatory T cells in long-lasting Graves disease. Germline-derived CDR1 and CDR2 are SGHTA and FQGNSA. After removal of 1 base from V and 7 bases from J, the junction contained 10 bases not matched to a gene. The CDR3 contains 16 residues. In the case of this clonotype: Its cognate antigen is unknown.

Through Arm-PCR of CDR3 regions and iRepertoire HTBI primers, TCR beta libraries were built. TCRdb fed the multiplex PCR reads into MiXCR, producing one record per CDR3 protein. The table has 400,000 to 450,000 distinct CDR3 sequences, 20% to 25% seen once; the top ten hold roughly 28%. Time point of the sample: persistent/refractory GD, antithyroid drugs over 5 years with positive TRAb. TCR sequences were obtained from RNA taken from PBMCs. Regarding the study as a whole: Limited samples may have lowered accuracy. Public clonotype sharing was higher in persistent than newly diagnosed patients. Among samples with persistent disease, TRBV28, TRBJ1-2 and TRBJ2-5 were favored.

This receptor was identified in a female donor with Graves disease. The chain employs TRBV7-2 and TRBJ1-2, with 9 bases that match TRBD1. The source material was peripheral blood mononuclear cells (PBMCs), sampled when the disease was refractory, from a patient treated with antithyroid drugs. The CDR3 spells CASSLGATGGVGGYTF. The CDR3 nucleotides are TGTGCCAGCAGCTTAGGCGCGACAGGGGGGGTAGGTGGCTACACCTTC.